This section outlines one TCR beta chain sequence together with its context. This clonotype showed up many times. Its antigen is currently not known. No base quality values were provided; no much bigger clone lies one nucleotide off. These data come from a study (dated by TCRdb to about 2015). Some background on the complete study: The study tested whether tumor-infiltrating Tregs in breast cancer are recruited from blood Tregs or converted in situ from other CD4+ T cell subsets. Paper-wide results and their limitations: Tumor-infiltrating Treg TCR alpha and beta sequences overlapped most with tumor naive CD4+ T cells, then with blood naive CD4+ T cells. The larger-cohort validation was restricted to a single TCR beta V-J rearrangement rather than whole repertoires. Tumor memory CD4+ T cell TCR gene usage clustered with blood and lymph node memory CD4+ cells and lymph node naive CD4+ cells.

Cells that were CD4+CD25+CD127-/low were the ones isolated as Tregs. Tregs, naive and memory CD4+ T cells from tumor, blood and ipsilateral draining lymph nodes of 4 or 5 breast cancer patients underwent full-length TCR alpha and beta sequencing. Ficoll density gradient centrifugation was used to isolate mononuclear cells from either lymph nodes or 45 to 65 ml of peripheral blood. A purity exceeding 90% was confirmed by FACS for the sorted cell populations. Full-length TCR variable regions were amplified by 5' RACE PCR with constant-region reverse primers, followed by semi-nested PCR with Nested Universal Primer A. Using the ReliaPrep RNA Cell Miniprep System, total RNA was extracted, and the SMARTer RACE 5'/3' Kit was then used to reverse transcribe the RNA into 5'RACE-ready cDNA. An Illumina MiSeq was used to sequence the full-length TCR alpha and beta libraries, which had been barcoded with multiplex adaptors. The authors' analysis ran thus. Sequencing data were pooled across the five patients for each of nine subset-tissue groups and compared by unsupervised clustering of TCR gene usage. The Morisita-Horn index was used to calculate repertoire similarity, with shared sequences weighted according to their contribution to each repertoire. The public sequencing data were trimmed at Q25 with fastp and processed into clonotypes with MiXCR by TCRdb, which kept only in-frame beta chains. Rows with one shared CDR3 protein collapse into an entry with the most common genes and DNA. The V and J calls and clone size are TCRdb's, not the authors'. The table for this sample lists about 40,000 distinct CDR3 sequences; less than 25% of them were counted only once. The biggest ten clones account for approximately 4.1% of the sample.

The CDR3 covers 16 residues, taking in both the cysteine and the phenylalanine. The DNA shown is the 48-base CDR3, in frame from base 1. Via the germline V gene, CDR1 is SGDLS and CDR2 YYNGEE. V and J are trimmed by 3 bases and 4 bases, and the gene matches miss 10 bases of the junction. The V and J genes are TRBV9 and TRBJ2-1; TRBD2 fits 7 bases in the junction. Sequences were obtained from Tregs sorted from blood. This receptor was obtained from a female donor with breast cancer. The CDR3 region reads CASSEPYAGVYNEQFF. The DNA sequence reads TGTGCCAGCAGCGAGCCTTACGCGGGAGTGTACAATGAGCAGTTCTTC.